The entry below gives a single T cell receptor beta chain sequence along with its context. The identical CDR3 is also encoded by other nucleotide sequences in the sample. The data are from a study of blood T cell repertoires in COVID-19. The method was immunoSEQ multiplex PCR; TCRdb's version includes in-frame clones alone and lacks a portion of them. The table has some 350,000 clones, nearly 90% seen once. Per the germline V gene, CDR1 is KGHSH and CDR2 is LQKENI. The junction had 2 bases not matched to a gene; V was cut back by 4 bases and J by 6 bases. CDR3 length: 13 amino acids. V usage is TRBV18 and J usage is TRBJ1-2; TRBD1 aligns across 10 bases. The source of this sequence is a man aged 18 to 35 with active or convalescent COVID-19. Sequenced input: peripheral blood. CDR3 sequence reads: CASSLGQGDGYTF. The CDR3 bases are TGTGCCAGCTCACTAGGACAGGGGGATGGCTACACCTTC.